The 11 T cell receptor beta chains presented below share a single source sample, sequenced in a study of T-cell memory formation after mild COVID-19. One entry per CDR3 protein, called by TCRdb with MiXCR from the 5' RACE reads. Of roughly 300,000 distinct CDR3 sequences listed, roughly 8% are singletons. The sample comprised PBMCs or a T cell subset sorted from them (not recorded which). These receptors were taken from a man aged 18 to 30 who had mild COVID-19 (a few samples of this study predate the infection). Cell type and time point are not known.

This chain links TRBV23-1 with TRBJ2-2, with 7 bases fitting TRBD1. TRBV23-1 falls under the ORF class, with uncertain function. V was clipped by 9 bases and J by 0 bases; unmatched bases: 7. The CDR3 totals 15 residues. CDR3: CARETGKTNTGELFF. The CDR3 DNA sequence: TGCGCCAGGGAGACAGGGAAGACGAACACCGGGGAGCTGTTTTTT.

There are a few counts of this clonotype. The rearrangement uses TRBV7-2 and TRBJ1-2; the D gene is possibly TRBD1 (5 bases). Germline values: CDR1 SGHTA, CDR2 FQGNSA. V was trimmed by 5 bases and J by 4 bases, leaving 17 bases between them. CDR3 length: 15 residues. The chain's CDR3 is CASSPMLQGAYGYTF. The CDR3 bases are TGTGCCAGCAGCCCAATGCTCCAGGGTGCCTATGGCTACACCTTC.

There are a few counts of this clonotype. The chain employs TRBV7-3 and TRBJ1-2; unclear D gene. Germline assignment: CDR1 SGHTA and CDR2 FQGTGA. V shed 0 bases and J shed 8 bases, with 13 bases lying between them. This CDR3 has 14 residues. Written as DNA, the CDR3 is TGTGCCAGCAGCTTAACAGGCTGGAGCCAGGGCTACACCTTC. Its translation is CASSLTGWSQGYTF. Looking up the rest from reference TRBV7-3 and TRBJ1-2 gives the full variable domain: GAGVSQTPSNKVTEKGKYVELRCDPISGHTALYWYRQSLGQGPEFLIYFQGTGAADDSGLPNDRFFAVRPEGSVSTLKIQRTERGDSAVYLCASSLTGWSQGYTFGSGTRLTVV.

Ten or more counts support this clonotype. The chain has TRBV7-6 and TRBJ2-2, with D possibly TRBD1 on 6 matching bases. The CDR3 length is 15 residues. V gave up 6 bases and J gave up 4 bases, with 15 bases separating them. Per germline, CDR1 SGHVS and CDR2 FNYEAQ. The CDR3, as DNA: TGTGCCAGCAGATCCCGACAGGAGCTCACCGGGGAGCTGTTTTTT. Its protein is CASRSRQELTGELFF. Variable domain in full (rest from reference TRBV7-6 and TRBJ2-2): GAGVSQSPRYKVTKRGQDVALRCDPISGHVSLYWYRQALGQGPEFLTYFNYEAQQDKSGLPNDRFSAERPEGSISTLTIQRTEQRDSAMYRCASRSRQELTGELFFGEGSRLTVL.

V usage is TRBV5-1 and J usage is TRBJ2-1, with 7 nucleotides matching TRBD1. This CDR3 comprises 14 residues. V lost 7 bases and J lost 12; bases outside the gene matches: 16. Germline V lookup: CDR1 SGHRS, CDR2 YFSETQ. In DNA, the CDR3 is TGCGCCAGCGGGGCAGGGGGAACGGAGCCGGGGCAGTTCTTC. It translates to CASGAGGTEPGQFF.

This clonotype was recorded a few times. V and J are TRBV5-1 and TRBJ1-4; 11 nucleotides match TRBD1. This CDR3 is 19 amino acids long. Losses at the gene ends were 6 bases for V and 4 bases for J; bases not matched to a gene: 17. Germline values: CDR1 SGHRS, CDR2 YFSETQ. The CDR3 spells CASIRHQGQGAPSNEKLFF. The DNA of the CDR3 is TGCGCCAGCATACGGCACCAAGGACAGGGGGCGCCGAGTAATGAAAAACTGTTTTTT.

This clonotype was counted between two and nine times. This chain uses TRBV6-6 with TRBJ1-3; 8 bases match TRBD1. The CDR3 sequence is 13 residues long. V gave up 6 bases and J gave up 5 bases; unmatched junction bases: 3. Germline assignment: CDR1 MNHNY and CDR2 SVGAGI (reference sequence). The CDR3 is CASSDRGRNTIYF. The CDR3 DNA is TGTGCCAGCAGCGACAGGGGAAGAAACACCATATATTTT.

A few counts support this clonotype. The V gene is TRBV9, the J gene TRBJ2-5; TRBD1 or TRBD2 may be the D gene (7 bases each). This CDR3 has 15 residues. Germline V lookup: CDR1 SGDLS, CDR2 YYNGEE. Trimming cost V 3 bases and J 4 bases, with 16 bases left between them. DNA for the CDR3: TGTGCCAGCAGCGCCGGTGCGGGGGACAGAGAGACCCAGTACTTC. It yields the protein CASSAGAGDRETQYF.

The rearrangement links TRBV5-1 to TRBJ2-7; D is uncertain. CDR3 length: 14 amino acids. In germline, CDR1 is SGHRS, CDR2 YFSETQ. The ends were cut back, 0 bases at V and 2 bases at J, with 9 bases in the middle. CDR3 protein: CASSLAASTYEQYF. Written as DNA, the CDR3 is TGCGCCAGCAGCTTGGCGGCGAGCACCTACGAGCAGTACTTC.

This clonotype was seen at least ten times. V usage is TRBV29-1 and J usage is TRBJ1-3, with D perhaps TRBD1 (5 bases). The CDR3 runs to 13 residues. CDR1 is SQVTM and CDR2 is ANQGSEA in the germline V gene. CDR3: CSGWGMDGNTIYF. The CDR3 DNA sequence: TGCTCGGGTTGGGGGATGGATGGAAACACCATATATTTT.

This clonotype was seen a handful of times. The gene calls are TRBV7-9 and TRBJ2-1; the D gene is possibly TRBD2 (5 bases). Trimming stripped 5 bases from V and 7 bases from J, with 9 bases between. This CDR3 is 12 amino acids long. Germline V lookup: CDR1 SEHNR, CDR2 FQNEAQ (reference sequence). CDR3 coding DNA: TGTGCCAGCAGCCCGGAGGCAAATGAGCAGTTCTTC. Translating gives CASSPEANEQFF.